One sample yielded the 15 T cell receptor beta chains listed below, sequenced in a study of T-cell reconstitution after alpha-beta-depleted transplantation in children. A TCRbeta library incorporating unique molecular identifiers was prepared. TCRdb passed the PCR reads through MiXCR, listing each CDR3 protein once. The data contain approximately 1,000,000 distinct CDR3 sequences, 25% to 35% of them seen just once; the ten biggest clones take up about 28%. The source material was PBMCs, mostly from graft donor cells, sampled 360 days after TCRalphabeta/CD19-depleted stem cell transplant. These receptors came from a boy under two years old who had a stem cell transplant for SCID, so the T cells may come from the graft donor.

This chain joins TRBV27 and TRBJ1-2; 7 bases line up with TRBD1. CDR1 is MNHEY and CDR2 is SMNVEV in the germline V gene (reference sequence). After removal of 5 bases from V and 2 bases from J, the junction contained 8 bases not matched to a gene. The CDR3 has 15 residues. The CDR3 nucleotides read TGTGCCAGCAGTCCGGGACAGTTGGGCAACTATGGCTACACCTTC. Residues: CASSPGQLGNYGYTF.

The sample holds a few counts of this clonotype. The V gene is TRBV7-9, the J gene TRBJ1-4; D is undetermined. The CDR3 spans 14 residues. Trimming shortened V by 2 bases and J by 5 bases, and 9 bases separated the two germline ends. Germline loops: CDR1 SEHNR, CDR2 FQNEAQ (reference sequence). The CDR3, as DNA: TGTGCCAGCAGCTTAACCCAGCCCAATGAAAAACTGTTTTTT. It specifies CASSLTQPNEKLFF.

This clonotype occurred a few times. This rearrangement joins TRBV7-2 to TRBJ1-1; 8 nucleotides line up with TRBD1. There are 17 residues in the CDR3. Germline V gene data show CDR1 as SGHTA and CDR2 as FQGNSA. V trimming: 5 bases; J trimming: 2 bases; junction bases outside the gene matches: 13. The CDR3 is CASSPRLSQGANTEAFF. The CDR3 DNA is TGTGCCAGCAGCCCGCGACTTTCCCAGGGGGCAAACACTGAAGCTTTCTTT.

The V and J genes are TRBV5-1 and TRBJ2-1, with 10 bases that match TRBD1. Trimming removed 3 bases from V and 5 bases from J; junction bases left unmatched: 5. Germline V gene data show CDR1 as SGHRS and CDR2 as YFSETQ. The CDR3 is made up of 15 amino acids. CDR3 protein: CASSWGQGYDNEQFF. The CDR3 DNA is TGCGCCAGCAGCTGGGGACAGGGGTACGACAATGAGCAGTTCTTC. The whole variable domain, remainder taken from reference TRBV5-1 and TRBJ2-1, is KAGVTQTPRYLIKTRGQQVTLSCSPISGHRSVSWYQQTPGQGLQFLFEYFSETQRNKGNFPGRFSGRQFSNSRSEMNVSTLELGDSALYLCASSWGQGYDNEQFFGPGTRLTVL.

This clonotype has only a few counts. The chain is built from TRBV12-3 or TRBV12-4 and TRBJ2-1, with D perhaps TRBD2 (5 bases). This CDR3 contains 15 residues. V was trimmed by 0 bases and J by 8 bases, leaving 14 bases between them. The CDR3 DNA reads as TGTGCCAGCAGTTTAGCCCCGGACTGGAGTCATGAGCAGTTCTTC. It encodes CASSLAPDWSHEQFF.

This chain joins TRBV27 and TRBJ2-1; D tentatively reads TRBD1 or TRBD2 (5 bases each). The CDR3 sequence is 16 residues long. V was shortened by 3 bases and J by 3 bases, with 15 bases between the two germline ends. From germline, CDR1 is MNHEY and CDR2 SMNVEV (reference sequence). The CDR3 coding sequence is TGTGCCAGCAGTTTTTCGCAGGGAGAACACTACAATGAGCAGTTCTTC. Protein product: CASSFSQGEHYNEQFF.

This chain links TRBV19 with TRBJ2-2, with TRBD1 matching 8 bases. Germline lookup yields CDR1 LNHDA and CDR2 SQIVND (reference sequence). There are 17 residues in the CDR3. The junction had 7 bases not matched to a gene; V was cut back by 1 base and J by 3 bases. This CDR3 reads CASSIVRRTGYTGELFF. The CDR3 DNA is TGTGCCAGTAGTATAGTCCGGCGGACAGGGTACACCGGGGAGCTGTTTTTT.

The chain couples TRBV4-1 to TRBJ2-5; D ambiguous. Germline CDR1 reads MGHRA; CDR2 reads YSYEKL. Deletions cut 3 bases from V and 2 bases from J, with 13 bases between. The CDR3 extends over 15 amino acids. DNA for the CDR3: TGCGCCAGCAGCCATCTCAGGAGCACGCAAGAGACCCAGTACTTC. This encodes CASSHLRSTQETQYF.

This clonotype showed up just once. The chain couples TRBV12-3 or TRBV12-4 to TRBJ2-6, with 7 bases matching TRBD1. V shed 7 bases, J shed 0 bases, and the junction held 6 bases outside the gene matches. This CDR3 spans 16 amino acids. This chain's CDR3 is CASNMDRLSGANVLTF. The CDR3 bases are TGTGCCAGCAACATGGACAGGCTCTCTGGGGCCAACGTCCTGACTTTC.

V usage is TRBV7-9 and J usage is TRBJ2-1; D gene uncertain. V dropped 1 base and J dropped 7 bases, with 17 bases sitting between them. The CDR3 loop spans 16 amino acids. Germline CDR1 is SEHNR and CDR2 is FQNEAQ (reference sequence). The CDR3 DNA reads TGTGCCAGCAGCTTAGACCCGCCCGGCACCCGGAATGAGCAGTTCTTC. Translated: CASSLDPPGTRNEQFF.

This clonotype was detected ten times or more. The genes are TRBV20-1 and TRBJ1-6; D ambiguous. CDR3 length: 15 residues. Germline CDR1 reads DFQATT; CDR2 reads SNEGSKA (reference sequence). V was cut by 2 bases and J by 0 bases, with 8 bases left in between. The CDR3 DNA reads TGCAGTGCTAGAATCGGGAGCTCCTATAATTCACCCCTCCACTTT. Encoded protein: CSARIGSSYNSPLHF.

The rearrangement links TRBV5-1 to TRBJ2-7, with 9 bases identical to TRBD1. V shed 3 bases and J 5 bases; nucleotides not matched to a gene: 9. The CDR3 is made up of 15 amino acids. Germline lookup yields CDR1 SGHRS and CDR2 YFSETQ. The chain's CDR3 is CASSSTGTGTDEQYF. As DNA, the CDR3 is TGCGCCAGCAGCTCGACCGGGACAGGGACCGACGAGCAGTACTTC. Looking up the rest from reference TRBV5-1 and TRBJ2-7 gives the full variable domain: KAGVTQTPRYLIKTRGQQVTLSCSPISGHRSVSWYQQTPGQGLQFLFEYFSETQRNKGNFPGRFSGRQFSNSRSEMNVSTLELGDSALYLCASSSTGTGTDEQYFGPGTRLTVT.

In this sample, this clonotype turned up a few times. The chain recombines TRBV6-5 with TRBJ1-1; D is possibly TRBD1 (6 bases). The CDR3 sequence is 15 residues long. Germline lookup yields CDR1 MNHEY and CDR2 SVGAGI. Trimming removed 0 bases at V and 6 bases at J, with 14 bases between. The CDR3 bases are TGTGCCAGCAGTTACTCAGGCCGGGGGGGCCCTGAAGCTTTCTTT. Its translation is CASSYSGRGGPEAFF.

V usage is TRBV10-3 and J usage is TRBJ2-7; either TRBD1 or TRBD2 may supply D (5 bases each). This CDR3 region has 13 residues. V shed 8 bases and J shed 2 bases, with 13 bases lying between them. Germline CDR1 reads ENHRY; CDR2 reads SYGVKD. In nucleotides, the CDR3 is TGTGCCATCGGGGGACGGGGCCCCTACGAGCAGTACTTC. Translated, it gives CAIGGRGPYEQYF.

The chain employs TRBV6-6 and TRBJ2-5; TRBD1 is a possible D gene (6 bases). This CDR3 has 11 amino acids. With 9 bases removed from V and 3 bases from J, the gap between germline ends came to 8 bases. The germline V gene has CDR1 MNHNY and CDR2 SVGAGI (reference sequence). The DNA of the CDR3 is TGTGCCAGTGGACAGAAAGAGACCCAGTACTTC. Translated, it gives CASGQKETQYF.